The TCR beta chain described here comes from a study of T-cell reconstitution after alpha-beta-depleted transplantation in children. Molecular barcoding with unique molecular identifiers was used for the TCRbeta library. TCRdb ran MiXCR on the PCR reads and lists one entry per CDR3 protein. This table has about half a million distinct CDR3 sequences, around an eighth appearing once. The CDR3 is made up of 13 amino acids. Germline values: CDR1 SQVTM, CDR2 ANQGSEA. The V end lost 7 bases, the J end lost 0 bases, and 9 bases lay between the germline ends. This sequence originates from a human donor who donated a stem cell graft to a child with combined immunodeficiency. The material was PBMCs from the stem cell graft donor, obtained from the stem cell graft. V usage is TRBV29-1 and J usage is TRBJ1-4, with D unresolved. The DNA of the CDR3 is TGCAGCGCTCGGCCTACAACTAATGAAAAACTGTTTTTT. This sequence encodes CSARPTTNEKLFF.